These T cell receptor beta chains were read from a single sample in a study of blood T cell repertoires in COVID-19. Repertoires were generated with immunoSEQ multiplex PCR, while TCRdb's copy carries only in-frame clones and drops some. The sample yields around 100,000 clones, roughly nine tenths seen once. The material sequenced was peripheral blood. The receptors come from a human donor in a cohort sampled during active COVID-19. The CDR3 runs from the conserved cysteine through the conserved F or W. D genes are given only for firm matches. Only some rows state a clone size, as once, few, many or a class for expanded clones.

clone_size: few
d_call: TRBD2
v_call: TRBV19
j_call: TRBJ2-5
cdr3_aa: CASSIASGGGLETQYF
cdr3_nt: TGTGCCAGTAGTATCGCCTCTGGCGGGGGGCTGGAGACCCAGTACTTC

clone_size: NA
d_call: NA
v_call: TRBV3-1/TRBV3-2
j_call: TRBJ1-2
cdr3_aa: CASSQDVLGTYGYTF
cdr3_nt: TGTGCCAGCAGCCAAGATGTATTGGGCACCTATGGCTACACCTTC

clone_size: NA
d_call: TRBD2
v_call: TRBV19
j_call: TRBJ2-7
cdr3_aa: CASSPLAGEEEQYF
cdr3_nt: TGTGCCAGTAGTCCCCTAGCGGGAGAAGAGGAGCAGTACTTC

clone_size: NA
d_call: NA
v_call: TRBV3-1/TRBV3-2
j_call: TRBJ2-5
cdr3_aa: CASSPYSFWNQETQYF
cdr3_nt: TGTGCCAGCAGCCCCTACAGTTTCTGGAACCAAGAGACCCAGTACTTC

clone_size: NA
d_call: NA
v_call: TRBV7-3
j_call: TRBJ1-1
cdr3_aa: CASSLTGGRTEAFF
cdr3_nt: TGTGCCAGCAGCTTAACAGGGGGTCGGACTGAAGCTTTCTTT

clone_size: NA
d_call: TRBD2
v_call: TRBV5-1
j_call: TRBJ2-6
cdr3_aa: CASSLAGGLNVLTF
cdr3_nt: TGCGCCAGCAGCTTGGCGGGGGGACTCAACGTCCTGACTTTC

clone_size: NA
d_call: TRBD2
v_call: TRBV7-9
j_call: TRBJ2-1
cdr3_aa: CASSFRGGSGHEQFF
cdr3_nt: TGTGCCAGCAGTTTTAGGGGCGGGAGTGGTCATGAGCAGTTCTTC

clone_size: many
d_call: TRBD2
v_call: TRBV28
j_call: TRBJ2-1
cdr3_aa: CASSYLLAGGNEQFF
cdr3_nt: TGTGCCAGCAGTTACTTACTAGCGGGAGGAAATGAGCAGTTCTTC

clone_size: NA
d_call: TRBD1
v_call: TRBV2
j_call: TRBJ2-4
cdr3_aa: CASRQGADIQYF
cdr3_nt: TGTGCCAGCAGACAGGGGGCTGACATTCAGTACTTC

clone_size: few
d_call: NA
v_call: TRBV2
j_call: TRBJ1-2
cdr3_aa: CASSEALPGYGYGYTF
cdr3_nt: TGTGCCAGCAGTGAAGCGCTTCCAGGGTATGGCTATGGCTACACCTTC

clone_size: NA
d_call: NA
v_call: TRBV6-5
j_call: TRBJ1-1
cdr3_aa: CASFRNTEAFF
cdr3_nt: TGTGCCAGCTTCAGGAACACTGAAGCTTTCTTT

clone_size: NA
d_call: TRBD1
v_call: TRBV6-5
j_call: TRBJ1-5
cdr3_aa: CASSLTGEGQPQHF
cdr3_nt: TGTGCCAGCAGTTTGACAGGGGAAGGCCAGCCCCAGCATTTT

clone_size: NA
d_call: TRBD1
v_call: TRBV5-1
j_call: TRBJ1-2
cdr3_aa: CASNPGQGAVYGYTF
cdr3_nt: TGCGCCAGCAACCCTGGACAGGGGGCCGTCTATGGCTACACCTTC

clone_size: once
d_call: NA
v_call: TRBV29-1
j_call: TRBJ2-1
cdr3_aa: CSVEGGPYNEQFF
cdr3_nt: TGCAGCGTTGAAGGGGGCCCCTACAATGAGCAGTTCTTC

clone_size: NA
d_call: NA
v_call: TRBV30
j_call: TRBJ1-1
cdr3_aa: CAWSTDSYMNTEAFF
cdr3_nt: TGTGCCTGGAGTACGGACAGCTACATGAACACTGAAGCTTTCTTT

clone_size: NA
d_call: NA
v_call: TRBV5-8
j_call: TRBJ1-5
cdr3_aa: CASSFYRVVGNQPQHF
cdr3_nt: TGTGCCAGCAGTTTTTACAGGGTGGTAGGAAATCAGCCCCAGCATTTT

clone_size: once
d_call: NA
v_call: TRBV28
j_call: TRBJ1-1
cdr3_aa: CASSLFPGADTEAFF
cdr3_nt: TGTGCCAGCAGTTTATTCCCTGGGGCCGACACTGAAGCTTTCTTT

clone_size: NA
d_call: TRBD1
v_call: TRBV28
j_call: TRBJ2-7
cdr3_aa: CASSAHRGYEQYF
cdr3_nt: TGTGCCAGCAGTGCGCACAGGGGGTACGAGCAGTACTTC

clone_size: NA
d_call: NA
v_call: TRBV28
j_call: TRBJ2-3
cdr3_aa: CASSYAQNTDTQYF
cdr3_nt: TGTGCCAGCAGTTACGCCCAGAACACAGATACGCAGTATTTT

clone_size: NA
d_call: TRBD2
v_call: TRBV3-1/TRBV3-2
j_call: TRBJ2-5
cdr3_aa: CASKSGIVETQYF
cdr3_nt: TGTGCCAGCAAGAGCGGGATAGTGGAGACCCAGTACTTC

clone_size: NA
d_call: TRBD2
v_call: TRBV11-1
j_call: TRBJ2-1
cdr3_aa: CASSFSGRANDEQFF
cdr3_nt: TGTGCCAGCAGCTTTAGCGGGAGGGCCAACGATGAGCAGTTCTTC

clone_size: NA
d_call: TRBD1
v_call: TRBV10-1
j_call: TRBJ2-2
cdr3_aa: CASPQGTRELFF
cdr3_nt: TGCGCCAGCCCACAGGGGACAAGGGAGCTGTTTTTT

clone_size: NA
d_call: TRBD2
v_call: TRBV6-5
j_call: TRBJ2-7
cdr3_aa: CASTVWAGGPSEQYF
cdr3_nt: TGTGCCAGCACAGTCTGGGCGGGAGGGCCATCCGAGCAGTACTTC

clone_size: NA
d_call: TRBD1
v_call: TRBV15
j_call: TRBJ1-4
cdr3_aa: CATSPGQGNEKLFF
cdr3_nt: TGTGCCACCTCGCCGGGACAGGGAAATGAAAAACTGTTTTTT